The source of this T cell receptor beta chain is a study of memory CD4+ T cells and cytomegalovirus serostatus. CDR3 size: 12 residues. Germline V gene data show CDR1 as MNHEY and CDR2 as SVGAGI. V lost 2 bases and J 9 bases, leaving 8 bases between the germline ends. Profiling relied on immunoSEQ multiplex PCR, and the TCRdb table lists in-frame clones only, not all of them. This table holds over 50,000 clones, around 77% found once. Single viable CD3+CD4+CD8-CD45RO+ cells were sorted as the memory CD4+ T cells. The sequencing input was memory CD4+ T cells from blood. The clonotype was recovered from an adult in good health and CMV-seronegative. The rearrangement links TRBV6-5 to TRBJ1-5; D unresolved. The DNA for the CDR3 is TGTGCCAGCAGTTACCCCGGAGGGCCCCAGCATTTT. It is translated as CASSYPGGPQHF.